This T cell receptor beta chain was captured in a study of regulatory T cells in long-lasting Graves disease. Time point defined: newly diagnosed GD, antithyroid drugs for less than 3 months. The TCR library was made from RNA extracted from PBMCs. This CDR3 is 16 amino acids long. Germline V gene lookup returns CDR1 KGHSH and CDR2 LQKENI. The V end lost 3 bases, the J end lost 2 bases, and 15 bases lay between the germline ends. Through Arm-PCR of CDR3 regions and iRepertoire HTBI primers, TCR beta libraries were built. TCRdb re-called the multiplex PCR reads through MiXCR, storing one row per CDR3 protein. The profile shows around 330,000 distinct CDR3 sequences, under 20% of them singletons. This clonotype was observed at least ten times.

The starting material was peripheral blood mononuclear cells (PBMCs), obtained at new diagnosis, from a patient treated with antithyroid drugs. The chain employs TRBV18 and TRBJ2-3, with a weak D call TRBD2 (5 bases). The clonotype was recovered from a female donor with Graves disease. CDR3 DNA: TGTGCCAGCTCACCCTCTCCGGGATCACACACAGATACGCAGTATTTT. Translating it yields CASSPSPGSHTDTQYF.